This TCR beta chain is from a study of Graves' ophthalmopathy and Graves' hyperthyroidism. Study information: Ophthalmopathy not arising within 18 months of follow-up defined hyperthyroidism as stable.

Patients with other autoimmune diseases, uncontrolled infections, pregnancy or lactation were excluded. The diagnostic workup employed clinical symptoms, serum thyroxine, TRAb, thyroid ultrasound and orbital computed tomography. Transcripts of RNA were the source for amplifying TCR beta CDR3 regions. Investigators did first-round RT-PCR with HTBI primers, then second-round multiplex PCR. TCRdb passed the multiplex PCR reads through MiXCR, listing each CDR3 protein once. The sample has 500,000 to 600,000 distinct CDR3 sequences, roughly 40% seen once. General study findings and limits: Most expanded clonotypes in thyroid above 0.001 frequency also showed up in blood.

The V segment lost 3 bases and the J segment 5 bases; nucleotides outside the gene matches: 7. The CDR3 covers 13 residues. Looked up from germline, CDR1 is DFQATT and CDR2 is SNEGSKA (reference sequence). In this sample, this clonotype turned up many times. Its antigen is currently unknown. This clonotype was sampled from an adult man with Graves' hyperthyroidism. Material: peripheral blood or thyroid tissue (not recorded which). This chain joins TRBV20-1 and TRBJ2-7, with 7 bases matching TRBD1. The CDR3 loop reads CSARRQGRHEQYF. The DNA of the CDR3 is TGCAGTGCTAGGCGACAGGGTCGCCACGAGCAGTACTTC.